This T cell receptor (beta chain) is from a study of PD-L1 blockade in urothelial cancer. Study at large: Bladder-origin urothelial cancer in males described about 90% of the 29 patients.

Assay used: immunoSEQ multiplex PCR; TCRdb lists only in-frame clones, some missing. The sample lists 48,000 or so clones, roughly 80% seen once, with about 10% in the top ten. The CDR3 consists of 15 residues. The J segment lost 1 base and the V segment lost 3 bases, leaving 2 bases of the junction unmatched. CDR1 and CDR2 (germline): SGDLS, YYNGEE. Time point reported: peripheral blood 6 weeks after treatment start. Study results and limitations: The study found that durable-benefit patients expanded tumor-associated blood clones more at 3 weeks.

On this clone itself: The antigen is unknown. Within the sample, other DNA sequences also encode this same CDR3.

This sequence originates from a man in his 70s with urothelial cancer. The material sequenced was PBMCs, taken around atezolizumab (anti-PD-L1) treatment. The chain uses TRBV9 and TRBJ1-1; 11 bases match TRBD1. The CDR3 spells CASSGGTGGNTEAFF. CDR3 in DNA: TGTGCCAGCAGCGGGGGGACAGGGGGGAACACTGAAGCTTTCTTT. The full variable domain, completed using reference TRBV9 and TRBJ1-1, is DSGVTQTPKHLITATGQRVTLRCSPRSGDLSVYWYQQSLDQGLQFLIQYYNGEERAKGNILERFSAQQFPDLHSELNLSSLELGDSALYFCASSGGTGGNTEAFFGQGTRLTVV.